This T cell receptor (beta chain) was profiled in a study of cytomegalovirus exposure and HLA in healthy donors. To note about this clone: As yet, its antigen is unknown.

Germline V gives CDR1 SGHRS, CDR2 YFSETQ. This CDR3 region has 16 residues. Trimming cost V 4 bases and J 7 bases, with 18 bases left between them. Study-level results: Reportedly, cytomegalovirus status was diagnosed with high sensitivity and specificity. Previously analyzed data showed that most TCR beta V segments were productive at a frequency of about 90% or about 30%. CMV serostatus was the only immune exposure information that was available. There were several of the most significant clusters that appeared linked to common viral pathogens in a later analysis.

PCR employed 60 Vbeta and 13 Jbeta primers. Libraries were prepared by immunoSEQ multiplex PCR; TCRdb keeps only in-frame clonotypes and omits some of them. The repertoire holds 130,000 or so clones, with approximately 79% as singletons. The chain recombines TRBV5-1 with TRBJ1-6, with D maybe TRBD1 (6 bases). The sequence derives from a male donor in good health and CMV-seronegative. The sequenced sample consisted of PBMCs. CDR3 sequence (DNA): TGCGCCAGCAGCCGTTTCGTACAGGGAGAGAATTCACCCCTCCACTTT. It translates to CASSRFVQGENSPLHF. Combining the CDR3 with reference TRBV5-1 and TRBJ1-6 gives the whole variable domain KAGVTQTPRYLIKTRGQQVTLSCSPISGHRSVSWYQQTPGQGLQFLFEYFSETQRNKGNFPGRFSGRQFSNSRSEMNVSTLELGDSALYLCASSRFVQGENSPLHFGNGTRLTVT.